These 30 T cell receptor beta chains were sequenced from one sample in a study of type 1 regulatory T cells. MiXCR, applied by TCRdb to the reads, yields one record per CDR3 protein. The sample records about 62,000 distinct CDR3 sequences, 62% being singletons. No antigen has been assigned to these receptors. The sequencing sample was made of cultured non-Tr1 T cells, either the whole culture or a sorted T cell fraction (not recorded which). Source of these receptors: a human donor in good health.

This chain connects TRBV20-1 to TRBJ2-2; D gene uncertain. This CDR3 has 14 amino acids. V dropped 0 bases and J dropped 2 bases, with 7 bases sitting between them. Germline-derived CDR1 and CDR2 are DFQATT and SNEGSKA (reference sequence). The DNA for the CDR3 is TGCAGTGCTAGAGATCCAGCTAACACCGGGGAGCTGTTTTTT. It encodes CSARDPANTGELFF.

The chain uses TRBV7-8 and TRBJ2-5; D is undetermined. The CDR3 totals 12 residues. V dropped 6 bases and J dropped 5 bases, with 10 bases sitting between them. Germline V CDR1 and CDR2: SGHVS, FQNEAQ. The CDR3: CASRRIRETQYF. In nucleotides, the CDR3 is TGTGCCAGCAGACGAATACGGGAGACCCAGTACTTC.

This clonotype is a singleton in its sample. CDR3 sequence (DNA): TGTGCCACCAGCCCAACCCGTGAGGTCGCAGATACGCAGTATTTT. This translates into CATSPTREVADTQYF. The V call is TRBV15, the J call TRBJ2-3; no firm D call. The CDR3 covers 15 residues. The V gene lost 5 bases and the J gene lost 4 bases, with 16 bases spanning the gap. Looked up from germline, CDR1 is LNHNV and CDR2 is YYDKDF (reference sequence).

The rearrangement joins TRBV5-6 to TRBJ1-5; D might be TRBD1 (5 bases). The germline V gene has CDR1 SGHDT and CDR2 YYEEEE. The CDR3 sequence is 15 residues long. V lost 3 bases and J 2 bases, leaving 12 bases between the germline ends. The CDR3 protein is CASSSSRDGNQPQHF. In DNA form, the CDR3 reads TGTGCCAGCAGCTCATCCCGGGACGGCAATCAGCCCCAGCATTTT.

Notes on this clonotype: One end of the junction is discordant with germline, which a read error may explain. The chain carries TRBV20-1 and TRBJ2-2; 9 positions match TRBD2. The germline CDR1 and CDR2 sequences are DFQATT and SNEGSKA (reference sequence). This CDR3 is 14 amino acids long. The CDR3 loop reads CSAMKREVTGGLFF. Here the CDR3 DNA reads TGCAGTGCTATGAAGCGGGAGGTCACCGGGGGGCTGTTTTTT.

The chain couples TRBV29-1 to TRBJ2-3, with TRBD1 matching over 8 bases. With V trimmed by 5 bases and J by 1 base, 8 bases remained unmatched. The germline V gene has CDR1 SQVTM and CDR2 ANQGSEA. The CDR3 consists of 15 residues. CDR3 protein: CSVQPVGQGTDTQYF. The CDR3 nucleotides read TGCAGCGTTCAGCCCGTGGGACAGGGCACAGATACGCAGTATTTT.

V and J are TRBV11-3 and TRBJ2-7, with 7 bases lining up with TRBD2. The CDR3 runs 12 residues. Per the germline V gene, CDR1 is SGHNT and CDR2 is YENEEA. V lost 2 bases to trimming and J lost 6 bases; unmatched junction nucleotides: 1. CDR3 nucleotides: TGTGCCAGCAGCTTATCGGGGGGCGAGCAGTACTTC. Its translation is CASSLSGGEQYF.

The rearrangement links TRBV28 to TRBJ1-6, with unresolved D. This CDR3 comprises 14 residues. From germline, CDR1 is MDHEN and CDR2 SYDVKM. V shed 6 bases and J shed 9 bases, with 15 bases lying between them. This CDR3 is CASRYRQNLSPLHF. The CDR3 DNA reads TGTGCCAGCAGATACCGACAAAACCTTTCACCCCTCCACTTT.

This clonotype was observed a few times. The CDR3 sequence is CASSQSWTNGQPQHF. CDR3 sequence (DNA): TGTGCCAGCAGCCAATCTTGGACAAATGGACAGCCCCAGCATTTT. The V call is TRBV7-8, the J call TRBJ1-5; TRBD1 might be the D (5 bases). This CDR3 is 15 amino acids long. Germline V gene lookup returns CDR1 SGHVS and CDR2 FQNEAQ. V shed 5 bases and J shed 7 bases, with 18 bases lying between them.

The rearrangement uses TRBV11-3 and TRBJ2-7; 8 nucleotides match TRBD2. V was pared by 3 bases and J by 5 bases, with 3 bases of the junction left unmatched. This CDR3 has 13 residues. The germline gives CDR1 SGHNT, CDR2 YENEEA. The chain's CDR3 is CASSFRTSNEQYF. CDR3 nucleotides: TGTGCCAGCAGCTTTAGGACTAGCAACGAGCAGTACTTC. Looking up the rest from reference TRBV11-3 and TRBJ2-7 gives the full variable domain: EAGVVQSPRYKIIEKKQPVAFWCNPISGHNTLYWYLQNLGQGPELLIRYENEEAVDDSQLPKDRFSAERLKGVDSTLKIQPAELGDSAVYLCASSFRTSNEQYFGPGTRLTVT.

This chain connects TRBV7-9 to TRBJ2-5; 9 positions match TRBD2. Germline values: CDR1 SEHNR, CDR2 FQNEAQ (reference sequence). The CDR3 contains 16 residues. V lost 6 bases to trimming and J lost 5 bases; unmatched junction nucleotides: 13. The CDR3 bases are TGTGCCAGCAGAGACGAGTTCGGGACTAGCTACGAGACCCAGTACTTC. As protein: CASRDEFGTSYETQYF.

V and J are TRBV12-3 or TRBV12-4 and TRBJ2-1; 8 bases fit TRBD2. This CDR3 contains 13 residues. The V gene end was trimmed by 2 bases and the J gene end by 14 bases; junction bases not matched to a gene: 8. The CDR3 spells CASSLNREGRKFF. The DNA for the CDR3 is TGTGCCAGCAGTTTAAACCGGGAGGGCCGGAAGTTCTTC.

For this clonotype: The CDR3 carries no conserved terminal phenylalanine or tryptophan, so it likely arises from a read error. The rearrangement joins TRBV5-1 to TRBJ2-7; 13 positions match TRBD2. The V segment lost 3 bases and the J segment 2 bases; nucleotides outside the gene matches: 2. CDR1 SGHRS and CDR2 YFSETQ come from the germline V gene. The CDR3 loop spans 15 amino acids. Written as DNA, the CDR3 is TGCGCCAGCAGCTGGGGACTAGCGGGAACCTACGAGCAGTACCTC. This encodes CASSWGLAGTYEQYL.

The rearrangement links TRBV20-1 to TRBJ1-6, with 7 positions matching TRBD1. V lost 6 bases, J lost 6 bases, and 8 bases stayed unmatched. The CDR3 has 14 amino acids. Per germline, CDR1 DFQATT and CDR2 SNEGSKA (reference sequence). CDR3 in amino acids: CSAPTGVVNSPLHF. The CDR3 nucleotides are TGCAGTGCCCCAACAGGGGTCGTTAATTCACCCCTCCACTTT.

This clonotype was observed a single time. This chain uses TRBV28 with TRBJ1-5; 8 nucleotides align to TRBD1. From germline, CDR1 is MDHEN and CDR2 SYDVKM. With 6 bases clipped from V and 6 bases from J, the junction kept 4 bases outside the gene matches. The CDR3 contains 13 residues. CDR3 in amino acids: CASSPDRVQPQHF. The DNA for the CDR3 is TGTGCCAGCAGCCCGGACAGGGTTCAGCCCCAGCATTTT.

The CDR3 here is CASSLGANTEAFF. The CDR3 DNA is TGTGCCAGCAGCTTGGGGGCGAACACTGAAGCTTTCTTT. This chain uses TRBV7-8 with TRBJ1-1, with D possibly TRBD1 on 6 matching bases. The CDR3 spans 13 residues. V dropped 3 bases and J dropped 1 base, with 6 bases sitting between them. From germline, CDR1 is SGHVS and CDR2 FQNEAQ.

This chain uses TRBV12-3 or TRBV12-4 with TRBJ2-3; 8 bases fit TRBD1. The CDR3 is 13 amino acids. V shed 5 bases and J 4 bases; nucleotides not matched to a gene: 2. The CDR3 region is CASSRQGPDTQYF. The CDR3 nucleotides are TGTGCCAGCAGTCGACAGGGGCCAGATACGCAGTATTTT.

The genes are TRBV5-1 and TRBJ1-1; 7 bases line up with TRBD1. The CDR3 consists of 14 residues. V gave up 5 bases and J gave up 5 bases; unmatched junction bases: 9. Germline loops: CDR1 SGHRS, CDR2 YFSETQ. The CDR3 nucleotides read TGCGCCAGCAGTTCTGACAGGGCGATGACTGAAGCTTTCTTT. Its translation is CASSSDRAMTEAFF.

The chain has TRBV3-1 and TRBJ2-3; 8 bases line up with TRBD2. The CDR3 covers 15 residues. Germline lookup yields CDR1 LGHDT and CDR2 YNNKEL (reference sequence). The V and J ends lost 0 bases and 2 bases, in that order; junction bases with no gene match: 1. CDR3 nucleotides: TGTGCCAGCAGCCAAGATAGCGGGGCCACAGATACGCAGTATTTT. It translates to CASSQDSGATDTQYF.

For the CDR3, the DNA is TGTGCCAGTAGTCAGAAAACCGGGACAGCCTACAATGAGCAGTTCTTC. It specifies CASSQKTGTAYNEQFF. The chain links TRBV19 to TRBJ2-1; 7 bases line up with TRBD1. The CDR3 consists of 16 residues. Germline trimming cut 5 bases from V and 2 bases from J; bases unmatched to any gene: 9. Per the germline V gene, CDR1 is LNHDA and CDR2 is SQIVND (reference sequence).

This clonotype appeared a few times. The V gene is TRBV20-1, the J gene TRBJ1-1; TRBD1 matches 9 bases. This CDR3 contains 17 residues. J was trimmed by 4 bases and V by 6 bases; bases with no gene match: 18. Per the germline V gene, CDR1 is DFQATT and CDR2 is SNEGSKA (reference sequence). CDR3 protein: CSASSTGGWVRGTEAFF. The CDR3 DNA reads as TGCAGTGCCAGCTCTACAGGGGGCTGGGTTCGTGGCACTGAAGCTTTCTTT.

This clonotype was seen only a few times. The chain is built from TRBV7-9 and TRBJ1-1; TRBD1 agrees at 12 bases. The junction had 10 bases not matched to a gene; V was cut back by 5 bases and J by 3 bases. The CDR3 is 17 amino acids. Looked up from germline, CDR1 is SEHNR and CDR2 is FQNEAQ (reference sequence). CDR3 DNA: TGTGCCAGCAGCGCCGGGACAGGGGGCAGGACAGACACTGAAGCTTTCTTT. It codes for CASSAGTGGRTDTEAFF. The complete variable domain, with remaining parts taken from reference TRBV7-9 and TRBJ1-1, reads DTGVSQNPRHKITKRGQNVTFRCDPISEHNRLYWYRQTLGQGPEFLTYFQNEAQLEKSRLLSDRFSAERPKGSFSTLEIQRTEQGDSAMYLCASSAGTGGRTDTEAFFGQGTRLTVV.

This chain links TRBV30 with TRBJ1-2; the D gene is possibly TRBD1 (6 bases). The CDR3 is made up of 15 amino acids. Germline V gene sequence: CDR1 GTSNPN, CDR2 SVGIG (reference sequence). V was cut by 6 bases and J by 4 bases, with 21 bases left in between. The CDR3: CACPKAGGLGYGYTF. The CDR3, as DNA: TGTGCCTGCCCCAAAGCCGGGGGGCTGGGCTATGGCTACACCTTC.

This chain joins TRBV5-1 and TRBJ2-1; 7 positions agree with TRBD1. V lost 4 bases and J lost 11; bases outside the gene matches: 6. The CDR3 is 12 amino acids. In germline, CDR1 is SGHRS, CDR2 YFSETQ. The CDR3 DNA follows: TGCGCCAGCAGCCTCGGGACAGAGCAGCAGTTCTTC. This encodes CASSLGTEQQFF.

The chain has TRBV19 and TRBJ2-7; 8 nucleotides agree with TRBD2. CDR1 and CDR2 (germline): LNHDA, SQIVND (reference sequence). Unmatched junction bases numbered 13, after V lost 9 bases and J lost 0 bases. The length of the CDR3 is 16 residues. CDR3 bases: TGTGCCAGCCGGGGGGGAGGGACTAGAAACTCCTACGAGCAGTACTTC. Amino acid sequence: CASRGGGTRNSYEQYF.

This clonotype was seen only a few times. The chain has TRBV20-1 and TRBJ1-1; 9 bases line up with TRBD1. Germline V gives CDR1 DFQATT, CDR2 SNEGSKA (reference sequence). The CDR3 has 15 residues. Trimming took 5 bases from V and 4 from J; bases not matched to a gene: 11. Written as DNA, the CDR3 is TGCAGTGCTGAAACCGGGACAGGGTTCGGCACTGAAGCTTTCTTT. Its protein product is CSAETGTGFGTEAFF.

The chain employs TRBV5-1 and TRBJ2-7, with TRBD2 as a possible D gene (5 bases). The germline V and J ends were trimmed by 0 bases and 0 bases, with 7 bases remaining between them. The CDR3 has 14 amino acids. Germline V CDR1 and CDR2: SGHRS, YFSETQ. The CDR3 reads CASSLDTSSYEQYF. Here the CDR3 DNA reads TGCGCCAGCAGCTTGGATACTAGCTCCTACGAGCAGTACTTC.

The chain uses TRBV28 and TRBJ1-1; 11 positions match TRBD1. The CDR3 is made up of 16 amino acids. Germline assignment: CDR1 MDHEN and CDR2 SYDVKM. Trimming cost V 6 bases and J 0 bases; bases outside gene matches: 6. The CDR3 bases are TGTGCCAGCAGACCGGGACAGGGGGTATTGAACACTGAAGCTTTCTTT. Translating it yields CASRPGQGVLNTEAFF. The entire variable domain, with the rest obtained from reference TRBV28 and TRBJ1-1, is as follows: DVKVTQSSRYLVKRTGEKVFLECVQDMDHENMFWYRQDPGLGLRLIYFSYDVKMKEKGDIPEGYSVSREKKERFSLILESASTNQTSMYLCASRPGQGVLNTEAFFGQGTRLTVV.

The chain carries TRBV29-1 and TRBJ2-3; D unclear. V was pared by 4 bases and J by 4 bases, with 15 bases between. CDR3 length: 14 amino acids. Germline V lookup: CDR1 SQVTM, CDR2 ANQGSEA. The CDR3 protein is CSVVVPRAADTQYF. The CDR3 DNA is TGCAGCGTTGTGGTGCCAAGGGCCGCAGATACGCAGTATTTT.

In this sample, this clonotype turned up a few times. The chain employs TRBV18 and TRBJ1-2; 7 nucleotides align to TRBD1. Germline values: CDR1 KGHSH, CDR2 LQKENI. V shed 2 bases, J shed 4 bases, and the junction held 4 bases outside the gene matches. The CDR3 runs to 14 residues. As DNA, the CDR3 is TGTGCCAGCTCACCATTGGACAGGACCTATGGCTACACCTTC. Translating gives CASSPLDRTYGYTF.